Sequencing of this T cell receptor (beta chain) was carried out in a study of long-term antiretroviral therapy in people with HIV. An immunoSEQ assay, version v3.0, was performed at survey level. Profiled with immunoSEQ multiplex PCR; TCRdb holds only in-frame clones, not every one. Here the sample spans approximately 25,000 clones, around 84% being singletons. Study findings and constraints: HIV repertoire CDR3 lengths ranged less widely than those of controls.

The study drew at least one pre-ART and at least two post-ART PBMC samples from every donor. A remark on this clone: Antigen: not known.

The CDR3 is 13 amino acids. Germline V gene lookup returns CDR1 GTSNPN and CDR2 SVGIG (reference sequence). Trimming cost V 3 bases and J 6 bases, with 12 bases left between them. This sample comprised unsorted PBMCs, obtained 3 years after starting antiretroviral therapy. The V and J genes are TRBV30 and TRBJ1-5; tentative D call: TRBD1 (5 bases). The receptor's source is a man aged 50 to 60 with HIV. The CDR3 loop reads CAWRPGGSQPQHF. As DNA, the CDR3 is TGTGCCTGGAGGCCTGGGGGGAGTCAGCCCCAGCATTTT.